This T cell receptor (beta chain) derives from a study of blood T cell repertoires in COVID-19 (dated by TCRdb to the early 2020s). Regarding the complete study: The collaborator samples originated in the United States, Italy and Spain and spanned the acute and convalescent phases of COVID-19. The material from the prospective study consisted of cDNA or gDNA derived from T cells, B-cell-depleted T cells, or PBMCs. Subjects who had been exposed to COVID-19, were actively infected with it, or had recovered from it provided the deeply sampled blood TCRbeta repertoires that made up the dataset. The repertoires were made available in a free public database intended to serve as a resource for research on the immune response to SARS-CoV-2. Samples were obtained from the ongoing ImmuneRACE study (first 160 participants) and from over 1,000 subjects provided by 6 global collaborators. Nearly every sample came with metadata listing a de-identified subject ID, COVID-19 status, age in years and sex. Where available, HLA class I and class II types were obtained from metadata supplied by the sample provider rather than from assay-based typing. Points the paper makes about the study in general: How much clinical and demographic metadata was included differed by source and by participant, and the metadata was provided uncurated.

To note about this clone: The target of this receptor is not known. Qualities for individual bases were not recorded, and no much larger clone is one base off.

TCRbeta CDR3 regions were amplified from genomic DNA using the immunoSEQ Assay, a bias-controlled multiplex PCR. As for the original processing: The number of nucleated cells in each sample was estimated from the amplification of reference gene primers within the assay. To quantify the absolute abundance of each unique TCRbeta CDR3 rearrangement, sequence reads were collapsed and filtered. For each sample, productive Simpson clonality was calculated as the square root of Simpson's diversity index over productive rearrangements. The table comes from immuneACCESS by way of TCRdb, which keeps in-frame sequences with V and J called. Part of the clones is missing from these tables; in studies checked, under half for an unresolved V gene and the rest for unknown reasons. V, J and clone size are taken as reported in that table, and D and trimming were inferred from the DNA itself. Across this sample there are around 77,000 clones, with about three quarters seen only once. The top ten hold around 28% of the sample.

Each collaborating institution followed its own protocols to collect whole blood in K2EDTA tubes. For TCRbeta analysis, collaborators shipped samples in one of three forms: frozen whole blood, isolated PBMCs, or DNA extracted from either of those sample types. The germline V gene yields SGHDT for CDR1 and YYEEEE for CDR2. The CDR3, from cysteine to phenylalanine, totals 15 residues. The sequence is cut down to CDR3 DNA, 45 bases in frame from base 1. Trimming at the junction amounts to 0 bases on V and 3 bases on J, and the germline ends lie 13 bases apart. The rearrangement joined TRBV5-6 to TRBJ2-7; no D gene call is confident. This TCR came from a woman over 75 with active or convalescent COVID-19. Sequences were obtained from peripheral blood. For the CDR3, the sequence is CASSLVQKTIYEQYF. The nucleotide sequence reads TGTGCCAGCAGCTTGGTTCAAAAAACTATCTACGAGCAGTACTTC.